The rows below give T cell receptor beta chains drawn from one sample of a study of naive and memory T cell subsets. Using its own MiXCR run on the UMI-ligation and nested PCR reads, TCRdb lists one record per CDR3 protein. The repertoire holds approximately 140,000 distinct CDR3 sequences, with over 15% as singletons. The sample consisted of naive CD4+ T cells from blood. The receptors originated from a human donor in good health. CDR3s include the opening cysteine and the closing phenylalanine or tryptophan. Fields, in order: J gene, D gene, V gene, clone size, CDR3 protein, CDR3 DNA. The D gene is left open where the match is weak. The size entry is marked missing in some rows and otherwise reads once, few, many or a size class.

TRBJ2-5 | . | TRBV7-2 | few | CASSSTWDRAGETQYF | TGTGCCAGCAGCTCCACCTGGGACAGAGCGGGAGAGACCCAGTACTTC
TRBJ2-5 | TRBD1 | TRBV7-9 | . | CASSRTGYETQYF | TGTGCCAGCAGCAGGACAGGGTACGAGACCCAGTACTTC
TRBJ2-4 | . | TRBV7-2 | . | CASSLGGLAKNIQYF | TGTGCCAGCAGCTTAGGGGGGCTAGCCAAAAACATTCAGTACTTC
TRBJ2-3 | . | TRBV12-3/TRBV12-4 | . | CASSLGDGTDTQYF | TGTGCCAGCAGTTTAGGAGACGGCACAGATACGCAGTATTTT
TRBJ2-5 | TRBD2 | TRBV2 | . | CASSEEPGLALETQYF | TGTGCCAGCAGTGAAGAGCCGGGACTAGCTTTAGAGACCCAGTACTTC
TRBJ2-7 | TRBD1 | TRBV7-2 | . | CASSFRQGASYEQYF | TGTGCCAGCAGCTTTCGTCAGGGGGCCTCCTACGAGCAGTACTTC
TRBJ1-5 | . | TRBV19 | few | CASSIDLNGQPQHF | TGTGCCAGTAGTATAGACCTCAATGGTCAGCCCCAGCATTTT
TRBJ1-4 | TRBD1 | TRBV20-1 | few | CSAREDLKRTGNEKLFF | TGCAGTGCTAGAGAGGACTTGAAGAGGACAGGGAATGAAAAACTGTTTTTT
TRBJ2-3 | TRBD1 | TRBV7-2 | few | CASSQGALSTDTQYF | TGTGCCAGCAGTCAGGGGGCGCTCAGCACAGATACGCAGTATTTT
TRBJ2-1 | TRBD2 | TRBV6-2/TRBV6-3 | . | CASSWIAGAYNEQFF | TGTGCCAGCAGTTGGATAGCGGGGGCCTACAATGAGCAGTTCTTC
TRBJ2-5 | TRBD2 | TRBV11-2 | . | CASSPGGPKETQYF | TGTGCCAGCAGCCCGGGAGGGCCTAAAGAGACCCAGTACTTC
TRBJ2-7 | . | TRBV7-9 | few | CASSLVSGLAQAYEQYF | TGTGCCAGCAGCTTAGTTTCTGGGCTAGCGCAGGCCTACGAGCAGTACTTC
TRBJ2-5 | . | TRBV29-1 | few | CSVDRAQETQYF | TGCAGCGTTGATAGAGCACAAGAGACCCAGTACTTC
TRBJ2-4 | . | TRBV12-3/TRBV12-4 | few | CASSLEEYKNIQYF | TGTGCCAGCAGTTTAGAAGAGTACAAAAACATTCAGTACTTC
TRBJ2-3 | . | TRBV12-3/TRBV12-4 | few | CASSLNKGGTDTQYF | TGTGCCAGCAGCCTGAATAAGGGCGGCACAGATACGCAGTATTTT
TRBJ2-1 | TRBD1 | TRBV12-3/TRBV12-4 | . | CASIWGTGRHNEQFF | TGTGCCAGCATCTGGGGGACAGGGAGACACAATGAGCAGTTCTTC
TRBJ2-7 | TRBD2 | TRBV24-1 | many | CATSDPTSGLGYEQYF | TGTGCCACCAGTGACCCGACTAGCGGGTTGGGCTACGAGCAGTACTTC
TRBJ1-1 | TRBD1 | TRBV12-3/TRBV12-4 | . | CASSLEAGGANTEAFF | TGTGCCAGCAGTTTAGAGGCAGGGGGAGCGAACACTGAAGCTTTCTTT
TRBJ2-4 | TRBD1 | TRBV5-1 | few | CASSLPGTGLAKNIQYF | TGCGCCAGCAGCTTGCCCGGGACAGGGTTAGCCAAAAACATTCAGTACTTC
TRBJ2-7 | . | TRBV3-1 | few | CASSQDRWGKGVTYEQYF | TGTGCCAGCAGCCAAGACCGCTGGGGGAAAGGGGTTACCTACGAGCAGTACTTC
TRBJ1-2 | . | TRBV6-4 | few | CASSDSRTRLGGYTF | TGTGCCAGCAGTGACTCGAGGACAAGGCTGGGCGGCTACACCTTC
TRBJ2-7 | TRBD1 | TRBV2 | few | CASSGQGYAYEQYF | TGTGCCAGCAGTGGACAGGGATATGCCTACGAGCAGTACTTC
TRBJ2-5 | TRBD2 | TRBV20-1 | few | CSARGTGREGQETQYF | TGCAGTGCTAGAGGGACCGGGCGGGAGGGACAAGAGACCCAGTACTTC
TRBJ2-1 | TRBD1 | TRBV28 | . | CASRNAPLSGGSRAYNEQFF | TGTGCCAGCCGAAACGCCCCTTTATCAGGGGGAAGCAGGGCCTACAATGAGCAGTTCTTC
TRBJ2-5 | TRBD1 | TRBV6-2/TRBV6-3 | . | CASSGGQGLLQETQYF | TGTGCCAGCAGTGGGGGACAGGGCCTCCTACAAGAGACCCAGTACTTC